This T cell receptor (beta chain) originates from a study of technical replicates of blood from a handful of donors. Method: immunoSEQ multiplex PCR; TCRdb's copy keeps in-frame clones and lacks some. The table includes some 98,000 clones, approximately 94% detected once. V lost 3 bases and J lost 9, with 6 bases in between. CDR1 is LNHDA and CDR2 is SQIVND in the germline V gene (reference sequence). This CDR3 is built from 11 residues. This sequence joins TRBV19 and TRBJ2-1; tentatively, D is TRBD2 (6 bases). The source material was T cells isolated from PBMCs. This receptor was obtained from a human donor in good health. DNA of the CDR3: TGTGCCAGTAGTATGGGGGGTGAGCAGTTCTTC. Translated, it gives CASSMGGEQFF.